The sequence of this T cell receptor beta chain was determined in a study of cytomegalovirus exposure and HLA in healthy donors. Study information: From about 180 million T cells, an earlier analysis saw 90 million to 130 million unique TCR beta sequences.

Findings of the study overall: Common viral pathogens seemed, in a later analysis, to connect with several of the most significant clusters. Most likely, a cluster of highly shared sequence variants arose as a sequencing artifact. Associated with cytomegalovirus, according to the listing, were around 170 TCR beta chains.

Primers: 60 Vbeta forward and 13 Jbeta reverse. Data came from immunoSEQ multiplex PCR; TCRdb stores just in-frame clones and leaves some out. The table includes 150,000 to 180,000 clones, roughly 75% detected once. As to this clone: Its antigen remains unidentified. This same CDR3 is encoded by further DNA sequences in the sample.

The CDR3 is made up of 11 amino acids. Germline loops: CDR1 LNHDA, CDR2 SQIVND (reference sequence). V was cut by 5 bases and J by 3 bases, with 2 bases left in between. Sequencing was performed on PBMCs. This receptor was taken from a man between 18 and 29 years old in good health and CMV-seronegative. V and J are TRBV19 and TRBJ2-1; D unresolved. As DNA, the CDR3 is TGTGCCAGTAGTCTCTACAATGAGCAGTTCTTC. Its translation: CASSLYNEQFF.